This entry concerns a single T cell receptor beta chain. Source study methods: It was from reference gene primer amplification that nucleated cell counts were estimated. Libraries were prepared by immunoSEQ multiplex PCR; TCRdb keeps only in-frame clonotypes and omits some of them. Clone size and the V and J calls come from that table; the DNA yielded D and trimming. The table lists about 300,000 clones, approximately 88% of them singletons. These data belong to a study of blood T cell repertoires in COVID-19. The overall study: Sites in the United States, Italy and Spain provided acute and convalescent COVID-19 samples.

The sequence derives from a man in his sixties who had recovered from COVID-19. Material for sequencing was PBMCs or T cells enriched from blood (not recorded which).

The CDR3, as DNA: TGTGCCAGCAGCGTAGAGGCTAGCTCGGAGACCCAGTACTTC. It specifies CASSVEASSETQYF. The V and J genes are TRBV9 and TRBJ2-5, with a possible D match to TRBD2 (5 bases). Trimming removed 0 bases at V and 5 bases at J, with 11 bases between. CDR1 and CDR2 from the germline V gene are SGDLS and YYNGEE. The CDR3 consists of 14 residues.